These 5 T cell receptor beta chains originate from one sample sequenced in a study of tumor-infiltrating lymphocytes in primary liver carcinoma. They got blood RNA out of unsorted whole blood and also pulled out germline DNA. Starting from approximately 470 ng of total RNA, TCR beta cDNA was produced with a primer in the constant region. A slightly modified ARM-PCR protocol with three nested multiplex PCR rounds produced these TCR beta libraries. Amplification in the first two PCR rounds was performed using TRBV1-TRBV30 forward primers and a C-beta reverse primer for 10 cycles each. Via MiXCR, TCRdb re-called the multiplex PCR reads, giving one row per CDR3 protein. The sample has 300,000 to 400,000 distinct CDR3 sequences, around three fifths seen once; the top ten hold roughly 6.5%. Input material: peripheral blood. The receptors shown here come from a man aged 40-49 years with primary liver carcinoma and hepatitis B virus infection.

This clonotype has just a few counts. Its ends do not fully match the called genes, so a read error is possible. This chain connects TRBV11-1 to TRBJ1-1; tentative D call: TRBD1 (6 bases). The germline V gene encodes CDR1 SGHAT and CDR2 FQDESV (reference sequence). The CDR3 is 14 residues long. The CDR3, as DNA: TGTGCCAGCAGTAAAGGACAGCCGGGGACTGAAACTTTCTTT. Protein sequence: CASSKGQPGTETFF.

With regard to this clonotype: A much larger clone is a single base away; this may be a read error. The chain uses TRBV11-2 and TRBJ2-7, with D tentatively TRBD1 (6 bases). The CDR3 is 17 residues long. Between the trimmed V and J ends, which lost 6 bases and 3 bases, there was a span of 24 bases. From germline, CDR1 is SGHAT and CDR2 FQNNGV. CDR3 protein: CASSPIRGTWIHYEQYF. CDR3 nucleotide sequence: TGTGCCAGCAGTCCCATTAGAGGGACATGGATCCACTACGAGCAGTACTTC.

A note on this clonotype: This may come from a read error, since a much larger clone is one base off. V gene TRBV4-2 combines with J gene TRBJ1-2; the match to TRBD1 covers 7 bases. Germline CDR1 and CDR2: LGHNA and YNFKEQ. The V gene end was trimmed by 2 bases and the J gene end by 7 bases; junction bases not matched to a gene: 7. The CDR3 is 14 residues long. This chain's CDR3 is CASSQKQGQRGYTF. The CDR3, as DNA: TGTGCCAGCAGCCAAAAACAGGGACAGCGTGGCTACACCTTC.

Details on this clonotype: In this CDR3 the conserved last residue, phenylalanine or tryptophan, is missing, so a read error is likely. The chain links TRBV11-2 to TRBJ2-1; D gene ambiguous. This CDR3 contains 15 residues. Germline assignment: CDR1 SGHAT and CDR2 FQNNGV. The CDR3 is CASSLESSSCNEQFL. The CDR3 DNA reads as TGTGCCAGCAGCTTAGAAAGCAGTTCCTGCAATGAGCAGTTCCTC.

J is TRBJ2-1 and V is TRBV11-3; a weak D match, TRBD1 (6 bases). Germline V lookup: CDR1 SGHNT, CDR2 YENEEA. V dropped 5 bases and J dropped 8 bases, with 10 bases sitting between them. The CDR3 is made up of 12 amino acids. In DNA, the CDR3 is TGTGCCAGCAGCCCCAGGGGTCATGAGCAGTTCTTC. Protein product: CASSPRGHEQFF.